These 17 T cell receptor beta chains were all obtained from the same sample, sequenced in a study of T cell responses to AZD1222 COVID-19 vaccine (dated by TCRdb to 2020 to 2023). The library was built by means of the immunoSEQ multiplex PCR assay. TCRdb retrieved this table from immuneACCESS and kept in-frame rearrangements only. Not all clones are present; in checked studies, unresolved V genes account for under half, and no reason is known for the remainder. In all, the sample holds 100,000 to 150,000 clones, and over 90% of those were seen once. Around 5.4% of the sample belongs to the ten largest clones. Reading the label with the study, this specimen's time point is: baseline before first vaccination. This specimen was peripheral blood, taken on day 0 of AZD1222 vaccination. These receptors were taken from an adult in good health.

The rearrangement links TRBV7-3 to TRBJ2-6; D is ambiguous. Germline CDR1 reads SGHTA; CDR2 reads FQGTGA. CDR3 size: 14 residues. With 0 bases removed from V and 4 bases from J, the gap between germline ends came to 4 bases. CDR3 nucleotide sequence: TGTGCCAGCAGCTTAACGTCCGGGGCCAACGTCCTGACTTTC. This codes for CASSLTSGANVLTF. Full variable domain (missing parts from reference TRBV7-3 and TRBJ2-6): GAGVSQTPSNKVTEKGKYVELRCDPISGHTALYWYRQSLGQGPEFLIYFQGTGAADDSGLPNDRFFAVRPEGSVSTLKIQRTERGDSAVYLCASSLTSGANVLTFGAGSRLTVL.

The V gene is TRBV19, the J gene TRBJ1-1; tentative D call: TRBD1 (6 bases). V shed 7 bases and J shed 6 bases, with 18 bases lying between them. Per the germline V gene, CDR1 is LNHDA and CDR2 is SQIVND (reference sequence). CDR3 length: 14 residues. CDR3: CASIGWTAGAEAFF. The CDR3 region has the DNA TGTGCCAGTATCGGGTGGACAGCCGGCGCTGAAGCTTTCTTT. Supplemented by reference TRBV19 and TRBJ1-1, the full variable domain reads DGGITQSPKYLFRKEGQNVTLSCEQNLNHDAMYWYRQDPGQGLRLIYYSQIVNDFQKGDIAEGYSVSREKKESFPLTVTSAQKNPTAFYLCASIGWTAGAEAFFGQGTRLTVV.

The CDR3 is CASRWDGNQPQHF. The CDR3 DNA reads TGTGCCAGCAGGTGGGACGGGAATCAGCCCCAGCATTTT. The chain is built from TRBV12-3 or TRBV12-4 and TRBJ1-5; D is possibly TRBD1 (5 bases). V gave up 6 bases and J gave up 4 bases, with 10 bases separating them. The length of the CDR3 is 13 residues.

Here the CDR3 reads CASSPRNRDRDTEAFF. The CDR3 region has the DNA TGTGCCAGCAGTCCAAGGAACCGGGACAGGGACACTGAAGCTTTCTTT. The genes are TRBV3-1 (or the pseudogene TRBV3-2) and TRBJ1-1; 9 bases align to TRBD1. Trimming took 6 bases from V and 3 from J; bases not matched to a gene: 11. Per germline, CDR1 LGHDT and CDR2 YNNKEL (reference sequence). The CDR3 contains 16 residues.

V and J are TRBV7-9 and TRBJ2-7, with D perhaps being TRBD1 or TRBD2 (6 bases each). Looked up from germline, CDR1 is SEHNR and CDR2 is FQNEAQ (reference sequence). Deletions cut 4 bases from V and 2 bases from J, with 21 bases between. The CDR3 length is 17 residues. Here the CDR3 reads CASSSLSQGGFAYEQYF. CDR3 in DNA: TGTGCCAGCAGCTCCCTCTCACAGGGAGGTTTCGCCTACGAGCAGTACTTC. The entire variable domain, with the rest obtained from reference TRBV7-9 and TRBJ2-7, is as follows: DTGVSQNPRHKITKRGQNVTFRCDPISEHNRLYWYRQTLGQGPEFLTYFQNEAQLEKSRLLSDRFSAERPKGSFSTLEIQRTEQGDSAMYLCASSSLSQGGFAYEQYFGPGTRLTVT.

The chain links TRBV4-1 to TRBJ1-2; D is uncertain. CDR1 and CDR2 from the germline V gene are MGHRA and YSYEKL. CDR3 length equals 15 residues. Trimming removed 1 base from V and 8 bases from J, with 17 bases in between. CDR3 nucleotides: TGCGCCAGCAGCCAAGGGATGACGGCCTCCGGGGGCTACACCTTC. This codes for CASSQGMTASGGYTF.

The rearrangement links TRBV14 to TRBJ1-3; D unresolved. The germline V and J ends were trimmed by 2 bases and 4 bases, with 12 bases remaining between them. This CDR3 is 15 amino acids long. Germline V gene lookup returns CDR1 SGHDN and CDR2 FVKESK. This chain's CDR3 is CASSQRPGWGNTIYF. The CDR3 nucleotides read TGTGCCAGCAGCCAACGCCCGGGATGGGGAAACACCATATATTTT.

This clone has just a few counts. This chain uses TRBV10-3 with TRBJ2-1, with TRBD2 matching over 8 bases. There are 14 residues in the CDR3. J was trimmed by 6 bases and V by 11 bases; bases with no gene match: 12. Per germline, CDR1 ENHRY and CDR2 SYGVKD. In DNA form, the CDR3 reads TGTGCCGGGTCTTCCGGGACTAGTTCCAATGAGCAGTTCTTC. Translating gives CAGSSGTSSNEQFF.

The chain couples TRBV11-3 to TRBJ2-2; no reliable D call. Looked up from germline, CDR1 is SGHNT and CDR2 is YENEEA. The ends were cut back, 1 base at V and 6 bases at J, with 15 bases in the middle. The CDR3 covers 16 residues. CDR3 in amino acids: CASSLGKGSRSGELFF. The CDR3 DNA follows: TGTGCCAGCAGCTTAGGAAAGGGAAGTAGGTCCGGGGAGCTGTTTTTT.

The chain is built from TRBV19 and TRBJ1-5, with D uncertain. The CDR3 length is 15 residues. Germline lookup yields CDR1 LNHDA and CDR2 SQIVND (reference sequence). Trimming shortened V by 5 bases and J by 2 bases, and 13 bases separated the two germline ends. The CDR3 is CASSWAAGGNQPQHF. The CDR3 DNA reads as TGTGCCAGTAGTTGGGCAGCGGGTGGCAATCAGCCCCAGCATTTT.

CDR3 sequence: CASSRDSLAPLHF. The CDR3, as DNA: TGCGCCAGCAGCCGGGACAGCCTTGCTCCCCTCCACTTT. The chain joins TRBV10-1 to TRBJ1-6; 7 bases map to TRBD1. This CDR3 is built from 13 residues. V shed 6 bases and J 13 bases; nucleotides not matched to a gene: 9. The germline V gene encodes CDR1 WNHNN and CDR2 SYGVQD (reference sequence).

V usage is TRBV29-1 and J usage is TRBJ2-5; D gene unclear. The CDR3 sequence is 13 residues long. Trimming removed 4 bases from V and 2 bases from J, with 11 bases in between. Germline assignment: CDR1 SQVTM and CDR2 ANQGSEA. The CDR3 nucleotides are TGCAGCGTTGTAATGTGGGGACAAGAGACCCAGTACTTC. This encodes CSVVMWGQETQYF.

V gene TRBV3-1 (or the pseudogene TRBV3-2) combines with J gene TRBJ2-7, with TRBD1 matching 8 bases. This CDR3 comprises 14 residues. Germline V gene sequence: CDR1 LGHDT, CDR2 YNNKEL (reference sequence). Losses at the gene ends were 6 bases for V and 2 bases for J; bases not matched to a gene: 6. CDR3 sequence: CASSQDRAPYEQYF. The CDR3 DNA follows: TGTGCCAGCAGTCAGGACAGGGCCCCCTACGAGCAGTACTTC.

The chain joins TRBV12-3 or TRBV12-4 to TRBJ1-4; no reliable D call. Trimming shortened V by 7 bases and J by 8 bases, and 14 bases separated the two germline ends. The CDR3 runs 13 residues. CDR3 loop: CASKETATEKLFF. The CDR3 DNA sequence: TGTGCCAGCAAGGAGACTGCTACGGAAAAACTGTTTTTT.

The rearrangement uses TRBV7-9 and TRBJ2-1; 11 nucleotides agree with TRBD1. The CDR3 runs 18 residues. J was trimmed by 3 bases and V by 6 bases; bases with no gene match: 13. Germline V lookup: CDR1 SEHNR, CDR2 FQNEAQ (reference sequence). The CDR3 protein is CASSRTGGDRRGYNEQFF. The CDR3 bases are TGTGCCAGCAGTCGGACAGGGGGCGATAGAAGGGGCTACAATGAGCAGTTCTTC.

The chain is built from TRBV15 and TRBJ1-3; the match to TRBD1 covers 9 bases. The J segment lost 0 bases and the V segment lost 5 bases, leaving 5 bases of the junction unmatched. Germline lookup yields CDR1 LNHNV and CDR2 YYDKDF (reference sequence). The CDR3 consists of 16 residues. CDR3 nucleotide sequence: TGTGCCACCAGCGGACAGGGGTCGGACTCTGGAAACACCATATATTTT. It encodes CATSGQGSDSGNTIYF.

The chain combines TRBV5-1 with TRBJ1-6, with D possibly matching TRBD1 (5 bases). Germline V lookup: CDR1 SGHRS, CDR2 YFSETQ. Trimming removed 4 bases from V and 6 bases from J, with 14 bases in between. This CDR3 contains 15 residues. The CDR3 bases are TGCGCCAGCAGCCCATCAGGGAGCCTTAATTCACCCCTCCACTTT. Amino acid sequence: CASSPSGSLNSPLHF.